One sample yielded the 20 T cell receptor beta chains listed below, sequenced in a study of early T cells in non-severe SARS-CoV-2 infection. TCRdb processed the 5' RACE reads anew with MiXCR; each CDR3 protein has one entry. The profile shows about 59,000 distinct CDR3 sequences, roughly 13% of them singletons. The specimen was whole blood, collected at baseline. These receptor sequences come from an adult who was a healthcare worker with PCR-confirmed SARS-CoV-2 infection or an uninfected control (not recorded which).

This chain connects TRBV4-3 to TRBJ2-1; 11 bases are a match to TRBD2. The CDR3 contains 17 residues. The V gene's germline CDR1 is LGHNA and CDR2 YSLEER. J gave up 5 bases and V 4 bases, and 10 bases lay outside the gene matches. The CDR3: CASSLHSGRAENNEQFF. The CDR3 DNA sequence: TGCGCCAGCAGCCTCCATAGCGGGAGGGCCGAGAACAATGAGCAGTTCTTC.

Concerning this clonotype itself: A much larger clone differs from this one at a single base, so this may be a read error. The conserved phenylalanine or tryptophan is not found at the CDR3 terminus, so this likely reflects a read error. This chain uses TRBV29-1 with TRBJ2-3; D unclear. This CDR3 is built from 12 residues. The V gene lost 2 bases and the J gene lost 6 bases, with 9 bases spanning the gap. The germline V gene has CDR1 SQVTM and CDR2 ANQGSEA. For the CDR3, the DNA is TGCAGCGTTGAATCCCTTTTCGATACGCAGTATTAT. This gives the protein CSVESLFDTQYY.

This clonotype was recorded at least ten times. This chain joins TRBV5-1 and TRBJ2-3, with TRBD2 matching over 15 bases. Germline V lookup: CDR1 SGHRS, CDR2 YFSETQ. The CDR3 has 17 residues. V shed 4 bases, J shed 4 bases, and the junction held 7 bases outside the gene matches. CDR3 protein: CASSPRTSGRAPDTQYF. In nucleotides, the CDR3 is TGCGCCAGCAGCCCCCGGACTAGCGGGAGGGCCCCAGATACGCAGTATTTT.

The V call is TRBV28, the J call TRBJ2-5; D possibly corresponds to TRBD2 (5 bases). CDR1 is MDHEN and CDR2 is SYDVKM in the germline V gene. The length of the CDR3 is 12 residues. V was pared by 6 bases and J by 5 bases, with 10 bases between. Here the CDR3 reads CASREGGETQYF. The CDR3 coding sequence is TGTGCCAGCAGAGAGGGTGGGGAGACCCAGTACTTC.

The V call is TRBV12-3 or TRBV12-4, the J call TRBJ1-1, with 8 bases lining up with TRBD1. V lost 7 bases and J lost 6; bases outside the gene matches: 4. The CDR3 length is 12 residues. The DNA of the CDR3 is TGTGCCAGCAACTCCAGGGGGCCTGAAGCTTTCTTT. This gives the protein CASNSRGPEAFF.

There are a few counts of this clonotype. This rearrangement joins TRBV2 to TRBJ1-2, with 7 bases identical to TRBD1. There are 15 residues in the CDR3. The V gene's germline CDR1 is SNHLY and CDR2 FYNNEI. V gave up 7 bases and J gave up 0 bases; unmatched junction bases: 8. Here the CDR3 DNA reads TGTGCCAGCATGGCGGGGACAGCAGCTAACTATGGCTACACCTTC. Protein product: CASMAGTAANYGYTF.

This chain links TRBV18 with TRBJ1-5, with unresolved D. V shed 2 bases and J shed 2 bases, with 7 bases lying between them. CDR1 and CDR2 from the germline V gene are KGHSH and LQKENI. The CDR3 has 14 residues. The CDR3 region is CASSPDPGNQPQHF. Here the CDR3 DNA reads TGTGCCAGCTCACCAGATCCCGGCAATCAGCCCCAGCATTTT.

This clonotype was detected a few times. The chain joins TRBV5-6 to TRBJ1-1; 7 bases fit TRBD1. Germline lookup yields CDR1 SGHDT and CDR2 YYEEEE. Trimming at V came to 5 bases and at J to 4 bases, leaving 8 bases not matched to a gene. The CDR3 runs to 14 residues. Here the CDR3 reads CASSPTGVGTEAFF. The CDR3 bases are TGTGCCAGCAGTCCTACAGGGGTGGGCACTGAAGCTTTCTTT.

The chain recombines TRBV5-5 with TRBJ2-2; D call uncertain. The CDR3 consists of 13 residues. The V gene lost 1 base and the J gene lost 4 bases, with 5 bases spanning the gap. CDR1 is SGHKS and CDR2 is YYEKEE in the germline V gene (reference sequence). The CDR3 loop is CASSLLATGELFF. The CDR3 DNA follows: TGTGCCAGCAGCTTGCTTGCCACCGGGGAGCTGTTTTTT.

Ten or more counts support this clonotype. DNA for the CDR3: TGCAGCGCCCTCCGGGACTCCTACGAGCAGTACTTC. Translated: CSALRDSYEQYF. The genes are TRBV29-1 and TRBJ2-7; possibly TRBD2 for D (5 bases). V dropped 7 bases and J dropped 0 bases, with 10 bases sitting between them. CDR1 and CDR2 from the germline V gene are SQVTM and ANQGSEA. The CDR3 extends over 12 amino acids.

The chain links TRBV18 to TRBJ2-6; D gene unclear. The CDR3 sequence is 16 residues long. Germline CDR1 reads KGHSH; CDR2 reads LQKENI. Between the trimmed V and J ends, which lost 1 base and 1 base, there was a span of 8 bases. In DNA, the CDR3 is TGTGCCAGCTCACCACGGGGAAATTCTGGGGCCAACGTCCTGACTTTC. Amino acid sequence: CASSPRGNSGANVLTF. Using reference TRBV18 and TRBJ2-6 for the parts outside the CDR3, the full variable domain is NAGVMQNPRHLVRRRGQEARLRCSPMKGHSHVYWYRQLPEEGLKFMVYLQKENIIDESGMPKERFSAEFPKEGPSILRIQQVVRGDSAAYFCASSPRGNSGANVLTFGAGSRLTVL.

The rearrangement links TRBV6-6 to TRBJ1-2, with 9 bases lining up with TRBD1. The V gene's germline CDR1 is MNHNY and CDR2 SVGAGI (reference sequence). The CDR3 consists of 14 residues. The ends lost 7 bases at V and 2 bases at J; junction bases unmatched: 5. CDR3 sequence (DNA): TGTGCCAGCAACCACAGGGGGCCCAACTATGGCTACACCTTC. It specifies CASNHRGPNYGYTF.

As for this clonotype: A read error may produce the germline difference seen at one junction end. The chain joins TRBV2 to TRBJ2-6; D is possibly TRBD2 (6 bases). There are 15 residues in the CDR3. Germline V gene sequence: CDR1 SNHLY, CDR2 FYNNEI. CDR3 sequence reads: CASNRDLAGTNVLTF. The CDR3, as DNA: TGTGCCAGCAATAGGGACTTGGCTGGGACCAACGTCCTGACTTTC.

This clonotype was found many times. The rearrangement joins TRBV7-3 to TRBJ2-2, with D hard to call. The CDR3 totals 13 residues. Germline CDR1 and CDR2: SGHTA and FQGTGA. V was trimmed by 5 bases and J by 2 bases, leaving 6 bases between them. CDR3 sequence: CASSIINTGELFF. The CDR3 DNA is TGTGCCAGCAGCATCATTAACACCGGGGAGCTGTTTTTT. Looking up the rest from reference TRBV7-3 and TRBJ2-2 gives the full variable domain: GAGVSQTPSNKVTEKGKYVELRCDPISGHTALYWYRQSLGQGPEFLIYFQGTGAADDSGLPNDRFFAVRPEGSVSTLKIQRTERGDSAVYLCASSIINTGELFFGEGSRLTVL.

V gene TRBV20-1 combines with J gene TRBJ2-1; D could derive from TRBD1 or TRBD2 (6 bases each). This CDR3 region has 15 residues. The V gene's germline CDR1 is DFQATT and CDR2 SNEGSKA (reference sequence). V lost 0 bases, J lost 5 bases, and 14 bases lay in between. In DNA, the CDR3 is TGCAGTGCTAGAGATGCGGGGACACCTAACAATGAGCAGTTCTTC. Translated, it gives CSARDAGTPNNEQFF.

This clonotype has only a few counts. The gene calls are TRBV14 and TRBJ1-6; D might be TRBD1 (5 bases). Per germline, CDR1 SGHDN and CDR2 FVKESK. This CDR3 has 14 residues. The ends were cut back, 4 bases at V and 4 bases at J, with 8 bases in the middle. The CDR3 coding sequence is TGTGCCAGCAGCCTTCGGGGGTATAATTCACCCCTCCACTTT. Translating it yields CASSLRGYNSPLHF.

The chain uses TRBV19 and TRBJ2-1; a weak D match, TRBD2 (6 bases). The germline V and J ends were trimmed by 7 bases and 5 bases, with 15 bases remaining between them. The CDR3 length is 14 residues. Germline CDR1 and CDR2: LNHDA and SQIVND (reference sequence). As DNA, the CDR3 is TGTGCCAGTATGGCGGGACCCGCCAACAATGAGCAGTTCTTC. It codes for CASMAGPANNEQFF.

The chain carries TRBV20-1 and TRBJ1-1; D is perhaps TRBD1 (5 bases). This CDR3 spans 15 amino acids. Between the trimmed V and J ends, which lost 6 bases and 0 bases, there was a span of 17 bases. The germline gives CDR1 DFQATT, CDR2 SNEGSKA (reference sequence). CDR3 nucleotides: TGCAGTGCAGCTAGGGGTAGAGGAATGAACACTGAAGCTTTCTTT. It encodes CSAARGRGMNTEAFF.

In this sample, this clonotype turned up many times. The chain uses TRBV7-9 and TRBJ2-3; 8 bases fit TRBD2. The V gene end was trimmed by 1 base and the J gene end by 4 bases; junction bases not matched to a gene: 4. The germline V gene has CDR1 SEHNR and CDR2 FQNEAQ (reference sequence). CDR3 size: 15 residues. The CDR3 DNA sequence: TGTGCCAGCAGCTTAGGAGCGGGGGAGGCAGATACGCAGTATTTT. It translates to CASSLGAGEADTQYF.

This clonotype was observed a few times. The gene calls are TRBV4-3 and TRBJ2-2; D is undetermined. The CDR3 length is 15 residues. Trimming took 1 base from V and 8 from J, leaving 14 bases between them. The germline V gene has CDR1 LGHNA and CDR2 YSLEER. The CDR3 DNA reads TGCGCCAGCAGCCAAGCTCCAATCCCCGCTGGGGAGCTGTTTTTT. This gives the protein CASSQAPIPAGELFF.